What follows are 20 T cell receptor beta chains derived from one specimen sequenced in a study of OX40 agonist ivuxolimab in advanced cancers. Some clones are missing from TCRdb's copy, which holds only in-frame ones; the method was immunoSEQ multiplex PCR. The sample contains 6,500 to 8,000 clones, around 82% of which appear only once. The sequencing here drew on CD4+ or CD8+ T cells sorted from blood, taken in a trial of the OX40 agonist ivuxolimab. The receptors here all came from an adult with an advanced solid tumor such as melanoma, head and neck, liver or kidney cancer.

The chain is built from TRBV7-6 and TRBJ2-7; 10 bases align to TRBD2. The CDR3 loop spans 15 amino acids. V lost 2 bases and J lost 5; bases outside the gene matches: 6. The V gene's germline CDR1 is SGHVS and CDR2 FNYEAQ. The CDR3 sequence is CASSLSGGGGHEQYF. Here the CDR3 DNA reads TGTGCCAGCAGCTTAAGCGGGGGGGGCGGGCACGAGCAGTACTTC.

The V and J genes are TRBV6-6 and TRBJ2-2; D perhaps matches TRBD1 (6 bases). The ends were cut back, 0 bases at V and 6 bases at J, with 11 bases in the middle. Germline loops: CDR1 MNHNY, CDR2 SVGAGI (reference sequence). CDR3 size: 15 residues. The CDR3 nucleotides read TGTGCCAGCAGTTACTCCCCAGAGGGGGCCGGGGAGCTGTTTTTT. Amino acid sequence: CASSYSPEGAGELFF.

This clone has only a few counts. The chain recombines TRBV29-1 with TRBJ1-1; D is ambiguous. Germline CDR1 SQVTM, CDR2 ANQGSEA. Trimming took 5 bases from V and 0 from J, leaving 4 bases between them. The CDR3 runs to 11 residues. The DNA of the CDR3 is TGCAGCGTTCCCCTGAACACTGAAGCTTTCTTT. Its translation: CSVPLNTEAFF.

The chain couples TRBV5-1 to TRBJ1-2; 8 nucleotides align to TRBD1. The trim removed 4 bases at V and 5 bases at J, leaving 13 bases unmatched. This CDR3 region has 16 residues. Germline CDR1 and CDR2: SGHRS and YFSETQ. The CDR3 nucleotides are TGCGCCAGCAGCCGAATCACGGGACAGGTCGGTTATGGCTACACCTTC. Translation: CASSRITGQVGYGYTF.

This chain links TRBV9 with TRBJ2-5; no reliable D call. Germline CDR1 SGDLS, CDR2 YYNGEE. The V end was cut by 0 bases, the J end by 2 bases, with 8 bases between. CDR3 size: 14 residues. For the CDR3, the DNA is TGTGCCAGCAGCGTAGTAGGCTCGCAAGAGACCCAGTACTTC. Translation: CASSVVGSQETQYF.

The rearrangement joins TRBV15 to TRBJ1-5, with D tentatively TRBD1 (5 bases). The CDR3 covers 15 residues. In germline, CDR1 is LNHNV, CDR2 YYDKDF (reference sequence). V was pared by 3 bases and J by 4 bases, with 13 bases between. CDR3 sequence (DNA): TGTGCCACCAGCAGGAGGTGGGGGTTAAATCAGCCCCAGCATTTT. Encoded protein: CATSRRWGLNQPQHF.

In its sample, this clone was seen once. The chain joins TRBV6-5 to TRBJ1-6; D unresolved. The CDR3 totals 13 residues. Germline V gene sequence: CDR1 MNHEY, CDR2 SVGAGI. V lost 0 bases and J 17 bases, leaving 14 bases between the germline ends. CDR3 nucleotide sequence: TGTGCCAGCAGTTACTCTGTGGTGGATATGGTCCACTTT. This codes for CASSYSVVDMVHF.

The J gene is TRBJ2-7, the V gene TRBV29-1, with a tentative D call TRBD2 (7 bases). This CDR3 region has 14 residues. Germline CDR1 reads SQVTM; CDR2 reads ANQGSEA. V was clipped by 7 bases and J by 5 bases, with 21 bases between them. The CDR3 DNA follows: TGCAGCGGCCCGGCCCCGGGGGGCACGAACGAGCAGTACTTC. Translation gives CSGPAPGGTNEQYF.

The chain carries TRBV27 and TRBJ2-5, with a weak D call TRBD2 (5 bases). Deletions cut 3 bases from V and 5 bases from J, with 10 bases between. Germline loops: CDR1 MNHEY, CDR2 SMNVEV (reference sequence). The CDR3 totals 13 residues. For the CDR3, the DNA is TGTGCCAGCAGTTTGAGGGCAACGGAGACCCAGTACTTC. It codes for CASSLRATETQYF.

J is TRBJ2-1 and V is TRBV30; 10 bases align to TRBD1. This CDR3 contains 14 residues. Germline values: CDR1 GTSNPN, CDR2 SVGIG (reference sequence). CDR3 sequence reads: CAEGQGVLYNEQFF. The CDR3 nucleotides are TGTGCGGAAGGACAGGGGGTGTTGTACAATGAGCAGTTCTTC. The variable domain in full, completed from reference TRBV30 and TRBJ2-1, reads SQTIHQWPATLVQPVGSPLSLECTVEGTSNPNLYWYRQAAGRGLQLLFYSVGIGQISSEVPQNLSASRPQDRQFILSSKKLLLSDSGFYLCAEGQGVLYNEQFFGPGTRLTVL.

The chain joins TRBV5-1 to TRBJ2-3, with 12 positions matching TRBD1. The V gene's germline CDR1 is SGHRS and CDR2 YFSETQ. The V and J ends lost 4 bases and 2 bases, in that order; junction bases with no gene match: 5. The CDR3 extends over 16 amino acids. The CDR3 loop is CASSVGQGATTDTQYF. CDR3 in DNA: TGCGCCAGCAGCGTGGGACAGGGGGCAACCACAGATACGCAGTATTTT. Variable domain in full (rest from reference TRBV5-1 and TRBJ2-3): KAGVTQTPRYLIKTRGQQVTLSCSPISGHRSVSWYQQTPGQGLQFLFEYFSETQRNKGNFPGRFSGRQFSNSRSEMNVSTLELGDSALYLCASSVGQGATTDTQYFGPGTRLTVL.

The V call is TRBV7-9, the J call TRBJ2-3; TRBD1 aligns across 10 bases. V trimming: 6 bases; J trimming: 5 bases; junction bases outside the gene matches: 11. Germline V gene lookup returns CDR1 SEHNR and CDR2 FQNEAQ (reference sequence). The CDR3 consists of 16 residues. The CDR3 spells CASSQTGTGVEDTQYF. The DNA of the CDR3 is TGTGCCAGCAGTCAAACCGGGACAGGGGTAGAAGATACGCAGTATTTT.

The V call is TRBV6-1, the J call TRBJ2-7; unclear D gene. The CDR3 totals 13 residues. Germline CDR1 is MNHNS and CDR2 is SASEGT. Between the trimmed V and J ends, which lost 5 bases and 2 bases, there was a span of 10 bases. The CDR3 DNA reads TGTGCCAGCAGTCATACTGAGGCCTACGAGCAGTACTTC. It is translated as CASSHTEAYEQYF.

The genes are TRBV19 and TRBJ2-1, with no clear D. CDR1 LNHDA and CDR2 SQIVND come from the germline V gene (reference sequence). This CDR3 contains 16 residues. Deletions cut 6 bases from V and 1 base from J, with 16 bases between. The CDR3 reads CASSPSPPSSYNEQFF. The CDR3 nucleotides read TGTGCCAGTAGCCCCAGTCCCCCCAGTTCCTACAATGAGCAGTTCTTC.

The chain joins TRBV11-2 to TRBJ2-3, with a weak D call TRBD1 (6 bases). The CDR3 consists of 14 residues. Germline values: CDR1 SGHAT, CDR2 FQNNGV. Between the trimmed V and J ends, which lost 0 bases and 7 bases, there was a span of 11 bases. The CDR3 region has the DNA TGTGCCAGCAGCTTAGATCTACAGGGAAATACGCAGTATTTT. Encoded protein: CASSLDLQGNTQYF.

This clone has a handful of counts. V gene TRBV12-5 combines with J gene TRBJ2-1; perhaps TRBD1 as D (5 bases). The length of the CDR3 is 12 residues. Germline V gene lookup returns CDR1 LGHNT and CDR2 FRNRAP. The CDR3 coding sequence is TGTGCCCTCTTCGGTCAGGGCAATGAGCAGTTCTTC. Its protein product is CALFGQGNEQFF.

This clone has just a few counts. The chain links TRBV2 to TRBJ2-7, with D possibly being TRBD1 (6 bases). This CDR3 region has 14 residues. Per germline, CDR1 SNHLY and CDR2 FYNNEI. V lost 3 bases, J lost 4 bases, and 13 bases lay in between. CDR3 DNA: TGTGCCAGCAGTGATACAGGGTTTATTTACGAGCAGTACTTC. Its translation: CASSDTGFIYEQYF.

This clone was seen a few times. This sequence joins TRBV2 and TRBJ2-3, with TRBD2 matching 11 bases. The CDR3 is 18 amino acids. Trimming took 1 base from V and 1 from J; bases not matched to a gene: 7. Germline values: CDR1 SNHLY, CDR2 FYNNEI. This CDR3 is CASSEGALAGVRTDTQYF. The CDR3 coding sequence is TGTGCCAGCAGTGAAGGTGCACTAGCGGGGGTCCGCACAGATACGCAGTATTTT.

This CDR3 is CASSPAGGSNQETQYF. The DNA for the CDR3 is TGCGCCAGCAGCCCCGCAGGGGGTTCCAACCAAGAGACCCAGTACTTC. The genes are TRBV4-1 and TRBJ2-5; TRBD1 matches 7 bases. This CDR3 is built from 16 residues. Trimming at V came to 4 bases and at J to 0 bases, leaving 8 bases not matched to a gene. The germline V gene has CDR1 MGHRA and CDR2 YSYEKL.

This clone has a single count. This chain connects TRBV9 to TRBJ2-7; D possibly corresponds to TRBD2 (5 bases). Germline V gives CDR1 SGDLS, CDR2 YYNGEE. This CDR3 has 14 residues. V was pared by 3 bases and J by 3 bases, with 13 bases between. CDR3 DNA: TGTGCCAGCAGCGGGACTGGAACCCTCTACGAGCAGTACTTC. Protein: CASSGTGTLYEQYF.